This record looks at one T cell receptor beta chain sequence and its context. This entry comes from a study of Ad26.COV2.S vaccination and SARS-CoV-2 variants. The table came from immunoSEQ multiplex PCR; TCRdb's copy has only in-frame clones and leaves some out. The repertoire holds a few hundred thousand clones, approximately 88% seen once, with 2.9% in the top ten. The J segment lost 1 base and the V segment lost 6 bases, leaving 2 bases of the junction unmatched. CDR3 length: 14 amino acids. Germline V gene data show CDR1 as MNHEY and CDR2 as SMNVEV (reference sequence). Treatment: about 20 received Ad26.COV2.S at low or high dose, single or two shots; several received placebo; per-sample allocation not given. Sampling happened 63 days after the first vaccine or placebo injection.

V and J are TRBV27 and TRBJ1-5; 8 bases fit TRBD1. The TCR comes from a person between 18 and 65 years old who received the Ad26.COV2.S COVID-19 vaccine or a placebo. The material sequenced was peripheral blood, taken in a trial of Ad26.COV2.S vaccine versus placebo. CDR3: CASRSGGSNQPQHF. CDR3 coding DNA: TGTGCCAGCAGGTCAGGGGGCAGCAATCAGCCCCAGCATTTT.